Included here is one T cell receptor beta chain sequence, with context. Its antigen is not known. This entry comes from a study of cytomegalovirus exposure and HLA in healthy donors. Study details: Previous work identified 90 million to 130 million unique TCR beta sequences from 150 million to 200 million T cells.

With 60 Vbeta and 13 Jbeta primers, the PCR was carried out. Assay used: immunoSEQ multiplex PCR; TCRdb lists only in-frame clones, some missing. Among around 150,000 clones listed, 75% were seen once. Study conclusions and caveats: Previously analyzed data showed that most TCR beta V segments were productive at a frequency of about 90% or about 30%. Later on, a genetic analysis was performed. It linked a missense variant in DCLRE1C with V- and J-gene trimming of TCR beta. Associated with HLA alleles at 0.05 false discovery rate in a later analysis were 16,951 TCR beta sequences.

J gave up 6 bases and V 2 bases, and 8 bases lay outside the gene matches. Germline V gene sequence: CDR1 MNHNS, CDR2 SASEGT. This CDR3 contains 18 residues. Sequencing was performed on PBMCs. The receptor was derived from a woman in her 40s in good health and CMV-seropositive. The V gene is TRBV6-1, the J gene TRBJ2-3, with TRBD2 identical over 16 bases. The DNA of the CDR3 is TGTGCCAGCAGTGAAAGTACGGTGGGACTAGCGGGAGGGGATACGCAGTATTTT. This gives the protein CASSESTVGLAGGDTQYF.